This T cell receptor beta chain came from a study of radiotherapy plus CTLA-4 blockade in lung cancer. At the level of the study: Objective response rate was around 20%; disease control rate, less than 40%.

TCRdb's copy holds only in-frame clones and misses some; the assay was immunoSEQ multiplex PCR. Of around 82,000 clones listed, more than 80% are singletons. Treatment of patients with chemo-refractory metastatic non-small-cell lung cancer consisted of focal radiation plus CTLA-4 blockade with ipilimumab. The specimen comprised peripheral blood, sampled from a patient treated with radiotherapy plus ipilimumab. The sequence was collected from a human donor with non-small cell lung cancer who had stable disease on radiotherapy plus ipilimumab.

CDR3 amino acids: CASSSSGLDSYEQYF. CDR3 DNA: TGTGCCAGCAGCTCGTCAGGGCTAGACTCCTACGAGCAGTACTTC. The chain couples TRBV28 to TRBJ2-7, with a weak D call TRBD1 (5 bases). The V gene's germline CDR1 is MDHEN and CDR2 SYDVKM. CDR3 length equals 15 residues. Trimming removed 6 bases from V and 0 bases from J, with 15 bases in between.